This TCR beta chain was captured in a study of blood T cell repertoires in COVID-19. Study information: Sites in the United States, Italy and Spain provided acute and convalescent COVID-19 samples. PBMCs, B-cell-depleted T cells, or T cells provided the cDNA or gDNA that made up the material.

Original handling: The assay estimated nucleated cells by amplifying reference gene primers. Clones were read by immunoSEQ multiplex PCR, and TCRdb kept only the in-frame ones, dropping some. V and J calls and clone size are copied from that table; D and trimming were computed from the DNA. The table has 85,000 to 95,000 clones, 88% seen once. The CDR3 consists of 14 residues. The germline V gene has CDR1 SNHLY and CDR2 FYNNEI. Trimming shortened V by 8 bases and J by 8 bases, and 16 bases separated the two germline ends. The clonotype comes from a man aged 55 to 70 with acute or convalescent COVID-19. The chain carries TRBV2 and TRBJ1-6; D gene unclear. The sample comprised peripheral blood. CDR3 in amino acids: CASVPGQSDSPLHF. The CDR3 bases are TGTGCCAGCGTTCCTGGGCAGTCCGATTCACCCCTCCACTTT. Supplemented by reference TRBV2 and TRBJ1-6, the full variable domain reads EPEVTQTPSHQVTQMGQEVILRCVPISNHLYFYWYRQILGQKVEFLVSFYNNEISEKSEIFDDQFSVERPDGSNFTLKIRSTKLEDSAMYFCASVPGQSDSPLHFGNGTRLTVT.